One and the same sample provided the 13 T cell receptor beta chains below, sequenced in a study of blood T cell repertoires in COVID-19. Generated by immunoSEQ multiplex PCR, the TCRdb table keeps only in-frame clones and is missing some. The data contain about 220,000 clones, approximately 84% of them singletons. The sample consisted of peripheral blood. These receptors were obtained from a man aged 50-60 years who had recovered from COVID-19.

V is TRBV2 and J is TRBJ1-5; 9 bases match TRBD1. Per germline, CDR1 SNHLY and CDR2 FYNNEI. The CDR3 contains 15 residues. The V segment lost 4 bases and the J segment 4 bases; nucleotides outside the gene matches: 5. CDR3 loop: CASSVQGAGNQPQHF. The CDR3 DNA reads TGTGCCAGCAGTGTACAGGGGGCAGGGAATCAGCCCCAGCATTTT.

V and J are TRBV27 and TRBJ2-1; D uncertain. The CDR3 covers 12 residues. Germline V gene lookup returns CDR1 MNHEY and CDR2 SMNVEV (reference sequence). V lost 5 bases to trimming and J lost 15 bases, with 17 bases between them. The CDR3 DNA is TGTGCCAGCAGTCATCTCGACGAGCCGGGGTTCTTC. This sequence encodes CASSHLDEPGFF.

The rearrangement uses TRBV9 and TRBJ2-1; 9 positions agree with TRBD1. The CDR3 runs to 15 residues. With 3 bases clipped from V and 3 bases from J, the junction kept 4 bases outside the gene matches. From germline, CDR1 is SGDLS and CDR2 YYNGEE. DNA for the CDR3: TGTGCCAGCAGCGAACAGGGGGCGCTCTACAATGAGCAGTTCTTC. Protein sequence: CASSEQGALYNEQFF.

The V gene is TRBV3-1 (or the pseudogene TRBV3-2), the J gene TRBJ2-1; 9 positions agree with TRBD2. Trimming at V came to 0 bases and at J to 10 bases, leaving 13 bases not matched to a gene. The CDR3 has 17 amino acids. Germline lookup yields CDR1 LGHDT and CDR2 YNNKEL (reference sequence). CDR3 bases: TGTGCCAGCAGCCAAGATATTCTAGCGGGGAGTGTGGGGGAGCAGTTCTTC. Translating it yields CASSQDILAGSVGEQFF.

The V and J genes are TRBV6-6 and TRBJ1-1; D is unclear. V was cut by 4 bases and J by 5 bases, with 5 bases left in between. The CDR3 runs to 11 residues. CDR1 and CDR2 from the germline V gene are MNHNY and SVGAGI (reference sequence). The CDR3 sequence is CASSWRTEAFF. CDR3 DNA: TGTGCCAGCAGTTGGAGGACTGAAGCTTTCTTT.

The genes are TRBV24-1 and TRBJ2-3; 7 positions agree with TRBD1. V shed 3 bases, J shed 3 bases, and the junction held 8 bases outside the gene matches. The germline V gene has CDR1 KGHDR and CDR2 SFDVKD. CDR3 length equals 16 residues. The CDR3 is CATSDRDSHGTDTQYF. CDR3 DNA sequence: TGTGCCACCAGTGATCGGGACAGCCATGGGACAGATACGCAGTATTTT.

The V call is TRBV27, the J call TRBJ1-1; TRBD1 agrees at 7 bases. CDR1 MNHEY and CDR2 SMNVEV come from the germline V gene (reference sequence). The CDR3 extends over 14 amino acids. After removal of 5 bases from V and 4 bases from J, the junction contained 7 bases not matched to a gene. The CDR3 DNA reads TGTGCCAGCAGTAGGTCACCAGGGGGCACTGAAGCTTTCTTT. This encodes CASSRSPGGTEAFF.

J is TRBJ1-3 and V is TRBV3-1 (or the pseudogene TRBV3-2); D is unresolved. CDR1 LGHDT and CDR2 YNNKEL come from the germline V gene (reference sequence). Trimming shortened V by 3 bases and J by 6 bases, and 12 bases separated the two germline ends. The CDR3 runs to 14 residues. The CDR3 spells CASSQGGIVNTIYF. The CDR3 region has the DNA TGTGCCAGCAGCCAGGGAGGGATAGTAAACACCATATATTTT.

CDR3 DNA sequence: TGTGCCAGCAGTTACTCCGACAGGGTGAGGTACGAGCAGTACTTC. Its translation is CASSYSDRVRYEQYF. V and J are TRBV6-6 and TRBJ2-7; 7 bases map to TRBD1. There are 15 residues in the CDR3. V trimming: 0 bases; J trimming: 4 bases; junction bases outside the gene matches: 6. Germline CDR1 and CDR2: MNHNY and SVGAGI (reference sequence).

The rearrangement joins TRBV27 to TRBJ2-1, with 10 bases matching TRBD2. This CDR3 has 16 residues. The V gene end was trimmed by 4 bases and the J gene end by 7 bases; junction bases not matched to a gene: 10. In germline, CDR1 is MNHEY, CDR2 SMNVEV (reference sequence). Here the CDR3 reads CASSSWGSGRFNEQFF. The CDR3 nucleotides read TGTGCCAGCAGTTCCTGGGGTAGCGGGAGGTTTAATGAGCAGTTCTTC.

The chain carries TRBV28 and TRBJ2-5, with a possible D match to TRBD1 (6 bases). CDR1 is MDHEN and CDR2 is SYDVKM in the germline V gene. CDR3 length: 15 amino acids. V was clipped by 7 bases and J by 4 bases, with 19 bases between them. DNA of the CDR3: TGTGCCAGCACCCTTGGGGGCACGAGGAGAGAGACCCAGTACTTC. The encoded protein is CASTLGGTRRETQYF. Supplemented by reference TRBV28 and TRBJ2-5, the full variable domain reads DVKVTQSSRYLVKRTGEKVFLECVQDMDHENMFWYRQDPGLGLRLIYFSYDVKMKEKGDIPEGYSVSREKKERFSLILESASTNQTSMYLCASTLGGTRRETQYFGPGTRLLVL.

J is TRBJ2-7 and V is TRBV29-1; D ambiguous. The CDR3 is made up of 11 amino acids. Trimming pared 1 base from V and 3 bases from J, leaving 4 bases between. Germline V gene data show CDR1 as SQVTM and CDR2 as ANQGSEA. CDR3 nucleotide sequence: TGCAGCGTTGAAGGTAACTACGAGCAGTACTTC. This sequence encodes CSVEGNYEQYF.

This clone was counted a few times. The J gene is TRBJ1-6, the V gene TRBV27, with TRBD1 matching 7 bases. The germline V gene has CDR1 MNHEY and CDR2 SMNVEV (reference sequence). CDR3 size: 14 residues. The V and J ends lost 4 bases and 10 bases, in that order; junction bases with no gene match: 7. CDR3 sequence reads: CASSSRTGISPLHF. The CDR3, as DNA: TGTGCCAGCAGTTCCAGGACAGGTATATCACCCCTCCACTTT.